The 12 T cell receptor beta chains given below trace back to one sample, sequenced in a study of T cells after yellow fever vaccination. TCRdb reprocessed the 5' RACE reads with MiXCR, giving one entry per CDR3 protein. The sample yields about 73,000 distinct CDR3 sequences, roughly 7.4% seen once. Sequencing was performed on CD8+ T cells sorted from PBMCs, taken on the day of the yellow fever booster vaccination. These receptors were collected from a man aged 25-45 years who received the YFV17D yellow fever vaccine.

This chain uses TRBV12-3 or TRBV12-4 with TRBJ2-1, with TRBD2 matching over 10 bases. The CDR3 covers 12 residues. The junction had 1 base not matched to a gene; V was cut back by 6 bases and J by 8 bases. DNA for the CDR3: TGTGCCAGCAGACTAGCGGGGTATGAGCAGTTCTTC. Translating gives CASRLAGYEQFF.

Within the sample, this clonotype is medium-sized (0.01 to 0.1%). V is TRBV4-1 and J is TRBJ1-4, with D unresolved. The CDR3 is made up of 12 amino acids. Germline V lookup: CDR1 MGHRA, CDR2 YSYEKL. The ends were cut back, 2 bases at V and 8 bases at J, with 6 bases in the middle. Here the CDR3 DNA reads TGCGCCAGCAGCCAAATGCAGGAAAAACTGTTTTTT. Amino acids: CASSQMQEKLFF.

This chain joins TRBV27 and TRBJ1-5; D remains unclear. The CDR3 runs to 13 residues. The germline V and J ends were trimmed by 5 bases and 5 bases, with 10 bases remaining between them. Germline assignment: CDR1 MNHEY and CDR2 SMNVEV (reference sequence). CDR3 DNA: TGTGCCAGCAGTGCGTACAACTATCAGCCCCAGCATTTT. The encoded protein is CASSAYNYQPQHF.

This clonotype was found many times. The chain is built from TRBV25-1 and TRBJ2-7; unclear D gene. Trimming pared 3 bases from V and 4 bases from J, leaving 4 bases between. The CDR3 runs to 11 residues. The germline V gene has CDR1 MGHDK and CDR2 SYGVNS. The CDR3 DNA is TGTGCCAGCAGTGATAGATACGAGCAGTACTTC. Its protein product is CASSDRYEQYF.

The chain employs TRBV14 and TRBJ2-5; no firm D call. CDR3 size: 14 residues. Trimming stripped 5 bases from V and 4 bases from J, with 14 bases between. The germline V gene has CDR1 SGHDN and CDR2 FVKESK. CDR3 sequence (DNA): TGTGCCAGCAGCGGAAATCGGCTGGGAGAGACCCAGTACTTC. Amino acids: CASSGNRLGETQYF.

The chain combines TRBV11-2 with TRBJ2-7; D not certain. Trimming cost V 3 bases and J 0 bases, with 9 bases left between them. The germline V gene encodes CDR1 SGHAT and CDR2 FQNNGV. This CDR3 has 14 residues. CDR3: CASSFAYSSYEQYF. For the CDR3, the DNA is TGTGCCAGCAGCTTTGCCTATAGCTCCTACGAGCAGTACTTC.

This clonotype was seen a few times. The chain is built from TRBV10-3 and TRBJ2-5; perhaps D is TRBD1 or TRBD2 (6 bases each). The germline CDR1 and CDR2 sequences are ENHRY and SYGVKD. V lost 10 bases to trimming and J lost 4 bases, with 19 bases between them. This CDR3 has 14 amino acids. The CDR3 DNA follows: TGTGCCACCCGAGGCGAGGGGGGTCCAGAGACCCAGTACTTC. The encoded protein is CATRGEGGPETQYF.

This clonotype has just a few counts. The rearrangement joins TRBV15 to TRBJ2-1; 9 positions match TRBD2. The CDR3 has 16 amino acids. Germline CDR1 and CDR2: LNHNV and YYDKDF (reference sequence). After removal of 3 bases from V and 4 bases from J, the junction contained 7 bases not matched to a gene. CDR3 residues: CATSRATSGRYNEQFF. CDR3 DNA: TGTGCCACCAGCAGGGCGACTAGCGGAAGATACAATGAGCAGTTCTTC.

A few counts support this clonotype. The chain uses TRBV3-1 and TRBJ2-7; 8 positions agree with TRBD1. The germline V gene encodes CDR1 LGHDT and CDR2 YNNKEL (reference sequence). CDR3 length: 18 residues. V lost 0 bases and J lost 0; bases outside the gene matches: 10. The CDR3 loop reads CASSQDQGQASGSYEQYF. The CDR3 bases are TGTGCCAGCAGCCAAGATCAGGGACAGGCCTCGGGCTCCTACGAGCAGTACTTC.

This clonotype was seen a handful of times. In DNA, the CDR3 is TGTGCCAGCAGCCGGCGACTAGCGGGAGGTCTCAACAATGAGCAGTTCTTC. Its translation is CASSRRLAGGLNNEQFF. This chain links TRBV3-1 with TRBJ2-1; 13 bases fit TRBD2. CDR1 and CDR2 (germline): LGHDT, YNNKEL (reference sequence). CDR3 length: 17 amino acids. The V segment lost 4 bases and the J segment 5 bases; nucleotides outside the gene matches: 8.

At least ten counts were recorded for this clonotype. The chain has TRBV4-3 and TRBJ2-6; 8 bases match TRBD1. This CDR3 region has 20 residues. Germline-derived CDR1 and CDR2 are LGHNA and YSLEER. The J segment lost 2 bases and the V segment lost 2 bases, leaving 14 bases of the junction unmatched. The chain's CDR3 is CASSQTAQGALTTGANVLTF. The CDR3 DNA is TGCGCCAGCAGCCAAACGGCTCAGGGGGCCCTAACCACTGGGGCCAACGTCCTGACTTTC.

The chain combines TRBV7-2 with TRBJ2-1; maybe TRBD2 (5 bases). The CDR3 is 15 amino acids. Germline V gene sequence: CDR1 SGHTA, CDR2 FQGNSA. The V end was cut by 5 bases, the J end by 0 bases, with 11 bases between. CDR3: CASSPLDFSYNEQFF. The CDR3 DNA follows: TGTGCCAGCAGCCCCCTGGACTTCTCCTACAATGAGCAGTTCTTC.